These 16 T cell receptor beta chains share one sample of origin, sequenced in a study of T cells after yellow fever vaccination (dated by TCRdb to about 2019). This sample's treatment or condition label indicates: live attenuated yellow fever vaccine strain. Receptor libraries were prepared by 5' RACE. These reads were obtained on an Illumina NovaSeq 6000. TCRdb passed the public sequencing reads through fastp at Q25 and MiXCR, retaining productive beta sequences. A single entry per CDR3 protein holds the most common genes and DNA from its merged rows. Recorded for this sample are 300,000 to 400,000 distinct CDR3 sequences; roughly an eighth of them occurred a single time. Jointly, the top ten make up roughly 3.1% of the sample. The sequences come from CD4+ T cells sorted from PBMCs, collected 15 days after the yellow fever booster vaccination. These receptors were obtained from a man between 18 and 29 years old who received the YFV17D yellow fever vaccine.

The V gene is TRBV20-1, the J gene TRBJ2-5; 8 positions match TRBD1. From germline, CDR1 is DFQATT and CDR2 SNEGSKA (reference sequence). The trim removed 6 bases at V and 5 bases at J, leaving 8 bases unmatched. This CDR3 has 13 amino acids. The DNA of the CDR3 is TGCAGTGCACGACAGGGGAGGATGGAGACCCAGTACTTC. Encoded protein: CSARQGRMETQYF.

This clonotype was picked up many times. The rearrangement uses TRBV7-2 and TRBJ1-2; a weak D match, TRBD1 (5 bases). This CDR3 comprises 14 residues. Between the trimmed V and J ends, which lost 5 bases and 4 bases, there was a span of 14 bases. CDR1 and CDR2 from the germline V gene are SGHTA and FQGNSA. The CDR3 loop is CASSLTTDSYGYTF. CDR3 in DNA: TGTGCCAGCAGCCTAACGACAGACAGCTATGGCTACACCTTC.

This clonotype was seen a few times. The V call is TRBV24-1, the J call TRBJ2-3; weak D call: TRBD2 (6 bases). V gave up 0 bases and J gave up 4 bases, with 7 bases separating them. CDR3 length: 14 residues. Germline V gene lookup returns CDR1 KGHDR and CDR2 SFDVKD. In nucleotides, the CDR3 is TGTGCCACCAGTGATTTGCGGGAGTCAGATACGCAGTATTTT. It is translated as CATSDLRESDTQYF.

This clonotype was picked up a small number of times. The CDR3 sequence is CASSYSGTGWEKLFF. The CDR3 DNA reads as TGTGCCAGCAGTTACTCTGGGACAGGGTGGGAAAAACTGTTTTTT. The V and J genes are TRBV6-5 and TRBJ1-4; 9 positions match TRBD1. Germline V CDR1 and CDR2: MNHEY, SVGAGI. V lost 0 bases to trimming and J lost 8 bases; unmatched junction nucleotides: 4. The CDR3 loop spans 15 amino acids.

This clonotype was observed at least ten times. The chain has TRBV5-1 and TRBJ2-1; no reliable D call. The CDR3 has 13 residues. The V and J ends lost 0 bases and 5 bases respectively, with 6 bases between them. The germline CDR1 and CDR2 sequences are SGHRS and YFSETQ. This CDR3 reads CASSLEVNNEQFF. The CDR3 nucleotides read TGCGCCAGCAGCTTGGAGGTGAACAATGAGCAGTTCTTC.

This chain joins TRBV5-1 and TRBJ2-1; D tentatively fits TRBD1 or TRBD2 (5 bases each). The CDR3 is 17 residues long. Germline lookup yields CDR1 SGHRS and CDR2 YFSETQ. Deletions cut 1 base from V and 4 bases from J, with 18 bases between. For the CDR3, the DNA is TGCGCCAGCAGCTTGAACACGGGGCAGGGATATTACAATGAGCAGTTCTTC. Translation: CASSLNTGQGYYNEQFF.

This clonotype was counted only a few times. In nucleotides, the CDR3 is TGTGCCAGCTCACAGCCGGGTTCTTCCTACAATGAGCAGTTCTTC. Its protein is CASSQPGSSYNEQFF. The chain uses TRBV18 and TRBJ2-1; D is ambiguous. V lost 4 bases to trimming and J lost 1 base, with 11 bases between them. The CDR3 contains 15 residues. Germline-derived CDR1 and CDR2 are KGHSH and LQKENI.

Ten or more counts support this clonotype. V and J are TRBV15 and TRBJ1-3; D perhaps matches TRBD1 (5 bases). This CDR3 comprises 15 residues. Per germline, CDR1 LNHNV and CDR2 YYDKDF (reference sequence). V was shortened by 0 bases and J by 2 bases, with 8 bases between the two germline ends. In nucleotides, the CDR3 is TGTGCCACCAGCAGAGATTGGGGCCCTGGAAACACCATATATTTT. Residues: CATSRDWGPGNTIYF.

V and J are TRBV15 and TRBJ2-7, with TRBD1 as a possible D gene (6 bases). The CDR3 consists of 15 residues. V was cut by 1 base and J by 4 bases, with 14 bases left in between. In germline, CDR1 is LNHNV, CDR2 YYDKDF (reference sequence). The CDR3 region has the DNA TGTGCCACCAGCAGAGCCCCCGCACAGGGTTACGAGCAGTACTTC. Encoded protein: CATSRAPAQGYEQYF.

Only a few counts were recorded for this clonotype. The chain combines TRBV6-5 with TRBJ2-3, with D tentatively TRBD2 (5 bases). CDR1 MNHEY and CDR2 SVGAGI come from the germline V gene. The CDR3 runs to 17 residues. Between the trimmed V and J ends, which lost 0 bases and 11 bases, there was a span of 24 bases. CDR3 protein: CASSYSGLGRGGRGQYF. The CDR3 DNA sequence: TGTGCCAGCAGTTACTCCGGGCTCGGCCGAGGCGGGCGTGGGCAGTATTTT.

The chain combines TRBV20-1 with TRBJ2-1; maybe TRBD1 (6 bases). The germline V gene has CDR1 DFQATT and CDR2 SNEGSKA (reference sequence). The CDR3 is made up of 15 amino acids. The ends were cut back, 3 bases at V and 4 bases at J, with 16 bases in the middle. CDR3 bases: TGCAGTGCTAGGGTTCTCGGACAGTTATACAATGAGCAGTTCTTC. It specifies CSARVLGQLYNEQFF.

This clonotype has only a few counts. The chain has TRBV14 and TRBJ2-3, with 7 bases fitting TRBD1. With V trimmed by 4 bases and J by 2 bases, 9 bases remained unmatched. CDR1 is SGHDN, CDR2 FVKESK, per germline. This CDR3 is 16 amino acids long. The CDR3 bases are TGTGCCAGCAGCCGTCGGACAGGTTTTTACACAGATACGCAGTATTTT. It specifies CASSRRTGFYTDTQYF. The variable domain in full, with the rest retrieved from reference TRBV14 and TRBJ2-3, is EAGVTQFPSHSVIEKGQTVTLRCDPISGHDNLYWYRRVMGKEIKFLLHFVKESKQDESGMPNNRFLAERTGGTYSTLKVQPAELEDSGVYFCASSRRTGFYTDTQYFGPGTRLTVL.

This clonotype was counted at least ten times. The rearrangement joins TRBV7-2 to TRBJ2-1, with D tentatively TRBD2 (5 bases). The CDR3 contains 12 residues. In germline, CDR1 is SGHTA, CDR2 FQGNSA. V lost 3 bases and J lost 7, with 7 bases in between. This chain's CDR3 is CASSFGENEQFF. CDR3 in DNA: TGTGCCAGCAGCTTCGGGGAAAATGAGCAGTTCTTC.

The genes are TRBV6-6 and TRBJ2-7; D unclear. The germline V and J ends were trimmed by 5 bases and 6 bases, with 8 bases remaining between them. The CDR3 is made up of 11 amino acids. Looked up from germline, CDR1 is MNHNY and CDR2 is SVGAGI (reference sequence). DNA for the CDR3: TGTGCCAGCAGTCTTTCGGGCGAGCAGTACTTC. Protein sequence: CASSLSGEQYF.

The rearrangement links TRBV7-9 to TRBJ1-4, with 7 bases that match TRBD1. The junction had 5 bases not matched to a gene; V was cut back by 1 base and J by 9 bases. CDR1 and CDR2 (germline): SEHNR, FQNEAQ (reference sequence). The CDR3 is 14 amino acids. CDR3 bases: TGTGCCAGCAGCTTAGGGGAGGGGGCGCAAAAACTGTTTTTT. It is translated as CASSLGEGAQKLFF.

This clonotype was seen a few times. The chain couples TRBV20-1 to TRBJ1-4; a possible D gene is TRBD1 (6 bases). Germline assignment: CDR1 DFQATT and CDR2 SNEGSKA (reference sequence). The ends were cut back, 2 bases at V and 0 bases at J, with 13 bases in the middle. The CDR3 is 16 residues long. The CDR3 spells CSARSAGDSTNEKLFF. The CDR3 DNA follows: TGCAGTGCTAGATCTGCAGGGGACTCAACTAATGAAAAACTGTTTTTT.